This T cell receptor beta chain was sequenced during a study of blood T cells in healthy people across ages. Whole-study findings and limits: Diversity was higher, and naive CD4+ cells more numerous, in long-lived donors than in aged donors. Observed TCR beta diversity showed a strong correlation with the percentage of naive T cells as measured by flow cytometry.

The study recruited healthy Caucasian donors from Russia who were aged about 6 to 95. Total RNA extracted from each sample amounted to at least 6 micrograms. Then a second PCR, running about 6 to 11 cycles, was carried out with a sample-barcoded 5' primer and a J-beta primer mix. TCRdb used MiXCR to reprocess the 5' RACE reads, holding one entry per CDR3 protein. The sample holds approximately 830,000 distinct CDR3 sequences, approximately 65% seen once. With respect to this clonotype: Its antigen is undetermined.

The sample taken for sequencing was blood. The clonotype comes from a man aged 25 to 40 in good health.

CDR3 region: CASSELPYEQYF. The DNA of the CDR3 is TGTGCCAGCAGTGAACTGCCGTACGAGCAGTACTTC. This rearrangement joins TRBV2 to TRBJ2-7; D not certain. V was clipped by 2 bases and J by 4 bases, with 6 bases between them. CDR3 length: 12 residues. The germline gives CDR1 SNHLY, CDR2 FYNNEI. The entire variable domain, with the rest obtained from reference TRBV2 and TRBJ2-7, is as follows: EPEVTQTPSHQVTQMGQEVILRCVPISNHLYFYWYRQILGQKVEFLVSFYNNEISEKSEIFDDQFSVERPDGSNFTLKIRSTKLEDSAMYFCASSELPYEQYFGPGTRLTVT.